This T cell receptor beta chain was found in a study of early T cells in non-severe SARS-CoV-2 infection. About the research overall: Sequencing of unsorted whole blood was done on bulk RNA, leaving chains unpaired.

Study-wide results and caveats: Matching results from VDJdb favored anti-spike CD8 responses, leaving private and CD4 specificities undetected.

Ten or more counts support this clonotype. What it binds is not known. Attachment of unique molecular identifiers to individual cDNA molecules was performed. TCRdb re-called the 5' RACE reads through MiXCR, storing one row per CDR3 protein. This table holds tens of thousands of distinct CDR3 sequences, 8.5% to 10% found once. The source of this sequence is an adult who was a healthcare worker with PCR-confirmed SARS-CoV-2 infection or an uninfected control (not recorded which). The sequenced sample consisted of whole blood.

In DNA, the CDR3 is TGTGCCAGCAGCTTAGTCCCTCAAGGGGAAGAGACCCAGTACTTC. This translates into CASSLVPQGEETQYF. J is TRBJ2-5 and V is TRBV5-5; possibly TRBD1 for D (5 bases). The germline CDR1 and CDR2 sequences are SGHKS and YYEKEE (reference sequence). The CDR3 covers 15 residues. V dropped 2 bases and J dropped 3 bases, with 14 bases sitting between them. Full variable domain (rest looked up from reference TRBV5-5 and TRBJ2-5): DAGVTQSPTHLIKTRGQQVTLRCSPISGHKSVSWYQQVLGQGPQFIFQYYEKEERGRGNFPDRFSARQFPNYSSELNVNALLLGDSALYLCASSLVPQGEETQYFGPGTRLLVL.